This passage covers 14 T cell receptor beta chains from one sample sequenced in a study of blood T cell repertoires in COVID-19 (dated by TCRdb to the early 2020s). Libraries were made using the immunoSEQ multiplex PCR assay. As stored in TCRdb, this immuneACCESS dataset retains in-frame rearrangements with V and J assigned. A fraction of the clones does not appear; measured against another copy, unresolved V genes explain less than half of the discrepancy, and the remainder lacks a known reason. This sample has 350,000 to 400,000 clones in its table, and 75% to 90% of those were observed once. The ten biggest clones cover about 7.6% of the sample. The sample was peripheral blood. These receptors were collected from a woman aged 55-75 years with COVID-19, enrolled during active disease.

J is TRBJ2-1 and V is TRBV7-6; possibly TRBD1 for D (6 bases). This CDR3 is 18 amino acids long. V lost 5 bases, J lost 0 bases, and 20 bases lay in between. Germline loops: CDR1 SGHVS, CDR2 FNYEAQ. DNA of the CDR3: TGTGCCAGCAGCCCCAGGCCCTGGGGGCGGCCCTCCTACAATGAGCAGTTCTTC. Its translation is CASSPRPWGRPSYNEQFF.

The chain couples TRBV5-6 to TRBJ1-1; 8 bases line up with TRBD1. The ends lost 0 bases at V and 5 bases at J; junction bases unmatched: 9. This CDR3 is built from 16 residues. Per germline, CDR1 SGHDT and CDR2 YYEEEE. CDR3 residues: CASSLVAQGARTEAFF. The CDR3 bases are TGTGCCAGCAGCTTGGTCGCCCAGGGGGCGCGTACTGAAGCTTTCTTT.

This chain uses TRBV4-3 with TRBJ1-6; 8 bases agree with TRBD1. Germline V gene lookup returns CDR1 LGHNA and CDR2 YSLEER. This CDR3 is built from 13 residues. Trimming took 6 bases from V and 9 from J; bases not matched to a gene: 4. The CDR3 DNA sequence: TGCGCCAGCAGAGACAGGGGTTCTTCACCCCTCCACTTT. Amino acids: CASRDRGSSPLHF.

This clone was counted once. DNA of the CDR3: TGTGCCAGCAGCGTAGAAATCTTCGGAGATTCCTACAATGAGCAGTTCTTC. This sequence encodes CASSVEIFGDSYNEQFF. The chain joins TRBV9 to TRBJ2-1; no clear D gene. The germline V gene has CDR1 SGDLS and CDR2 YYNGEE. The CDR3 is made up of 17 amino acids. Between the trimmed V and J ends, which lost 0 bases and 1 base, there was a span of 14 bases. Together with reference TRBV9 and TRBJ2-1, the CDR3 gives the full variable domain: DSGVTQTPKHLITATGQRVTLRCSPRSGDLSVYWYQQSLDQGLQFLIQYYNGEERAKGNILERFSAQQFPDLHSELNLSSLELGDSALYFCASSVEIFGDSYNEQFFGPGTRLTVL.

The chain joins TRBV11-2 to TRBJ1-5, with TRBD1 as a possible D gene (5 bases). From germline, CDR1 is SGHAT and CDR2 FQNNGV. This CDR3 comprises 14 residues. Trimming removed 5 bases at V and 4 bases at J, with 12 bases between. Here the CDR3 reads CASSLRQSNQPQHF. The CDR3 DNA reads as TGTGCCAGCAGCCTCCGACAGAGTAATCAGCCCCAGCATTTT. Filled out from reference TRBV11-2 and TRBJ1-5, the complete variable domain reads EAGVAQSPRYKIIEKRQSVAFWCNPISGHATLYWYQQILGQGPKLLIQFQNNGVVDDSQLPKDRFSAERLKGVDSTLKIQPAKLEDSAVYLCASSLRQSNQPQHFGDGTRLSIL.

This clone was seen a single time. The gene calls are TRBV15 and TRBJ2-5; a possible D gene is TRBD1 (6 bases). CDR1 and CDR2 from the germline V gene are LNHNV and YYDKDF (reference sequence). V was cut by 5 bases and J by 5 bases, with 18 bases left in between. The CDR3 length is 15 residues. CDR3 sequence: CATSPMIGGEETQYF. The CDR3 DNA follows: TGTGCCACCAGCCCGATGATTGGGGGCGAGGAGACCCAGTACTTC.

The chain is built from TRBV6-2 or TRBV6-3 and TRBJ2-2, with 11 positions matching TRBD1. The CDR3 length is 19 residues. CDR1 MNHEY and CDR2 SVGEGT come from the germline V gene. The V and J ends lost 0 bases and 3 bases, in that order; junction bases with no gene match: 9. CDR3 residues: CASSYSLGQGEWYTGELFF. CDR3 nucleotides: TGTGCCAGCAGTTACTCATTGGGACAGGGGGAATGGTACACCGGGGAGCTGTTTTTT.

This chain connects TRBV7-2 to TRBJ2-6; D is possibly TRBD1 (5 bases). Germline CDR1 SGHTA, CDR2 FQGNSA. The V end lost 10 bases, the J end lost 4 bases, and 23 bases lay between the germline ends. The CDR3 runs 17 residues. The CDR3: CATSPGILSVGANVLTF. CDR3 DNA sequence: TGTGCCACCTCTCCAGGGATTCTGTCAGTAGGGGCCAACGTCCTGACTTTC.

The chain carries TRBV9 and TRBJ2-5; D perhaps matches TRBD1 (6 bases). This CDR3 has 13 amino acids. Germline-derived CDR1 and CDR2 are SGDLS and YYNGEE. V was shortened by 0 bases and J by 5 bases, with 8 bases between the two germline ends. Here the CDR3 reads CASSVAGVETQYF. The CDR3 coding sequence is TGTGCCAGCAGCGTAGCAGGGGTGGAGACCCAGTACTTC.

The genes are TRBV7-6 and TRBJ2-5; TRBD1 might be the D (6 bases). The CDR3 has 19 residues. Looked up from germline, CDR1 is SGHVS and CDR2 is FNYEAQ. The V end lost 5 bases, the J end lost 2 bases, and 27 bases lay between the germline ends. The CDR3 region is CASSATGQRVKGYQETQYF. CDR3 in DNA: TGTGCCAGCAGCGCCACGGGACAACGAGTGAAAGGGTATCAAGAGACCCAGTACTTC.

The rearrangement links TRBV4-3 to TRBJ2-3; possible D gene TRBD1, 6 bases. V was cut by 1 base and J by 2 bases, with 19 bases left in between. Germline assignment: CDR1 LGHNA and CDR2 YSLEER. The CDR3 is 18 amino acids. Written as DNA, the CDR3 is TGCGCCAGCAGCCAAGGGACAGTCCAAAGTTATTACACAGATACGCAGTATTTT. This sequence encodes CASSQGTVQSYYTDTQYF.

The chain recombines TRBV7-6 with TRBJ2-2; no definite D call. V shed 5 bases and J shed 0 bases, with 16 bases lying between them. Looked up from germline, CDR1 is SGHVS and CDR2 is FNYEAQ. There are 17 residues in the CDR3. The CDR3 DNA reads TGTGCCAGCAGCCCCCCCAGAGGCCCTACGAACACCGGGGAGCTGTTTTTT. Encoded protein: CASSPPRGPTNTGELFF.

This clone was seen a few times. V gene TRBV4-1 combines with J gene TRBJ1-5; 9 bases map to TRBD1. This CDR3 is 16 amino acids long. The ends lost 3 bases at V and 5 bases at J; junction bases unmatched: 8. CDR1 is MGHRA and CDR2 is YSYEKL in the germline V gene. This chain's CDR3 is CASSQVQTGGDQPQHF. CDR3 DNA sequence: TGCGCCAGCAGCCAGGTTCAGACAGGGGGTGATCAGCCCCAGCATTTT.

The CDR3 here is CASSYSNRATYEQYF. The CDR3 DNA follows: TGTGCCAGCAGTTACTCGAACAGGGCGACCTACGAGCAGTACTTC. The V call is TRBV6-5, the J call TRBJ2-7; the D gene is possibly TRBD1 (6 bases). V was trimmed by 0 bases and J by 2 bases, leaving 11 bases between them. There are 15 residues in the CDR3. Germline CDR1 and CDR2: MNHEY and SVGAGI.